This TCR beta chain came from a study of Graves' ophthalmopathy and Graves' hyperthyroidism. On the study more broadly: Peripheral blood was collected at initial diagnosis, before any treatment. Study observations and caveats: The model reached roughly 71% sensitivity and approximately 72% specificity for predicting ophthalmopathy progression. A model built from 13 signatures distinguished ophthalmopathy from stable hyperthyroidism with 87.88% sensitivity and 81.08% specificity.

Only one count was recorded for this clonotype. As yet, its antigen is unknown. Without the conserved terminal phenylalanine or tryptophan, this CDR3 likely stems from a read error. As the template, RNA transcripts were used to amplify TCR beta CDR3 regions. An opening RT-PCR round employed HTBI primers and preceded a second-round multiplex PCR. Via MiXCR, TCRdb re-called the multiplex PCR reads, giving one row per CDR3 protein. The data contain 35,000 to 50,000 distinct CDR3 sequences, 50% of them seen just once; the ten biggest clones take up roughly 26%. The CDR3 consists of 14 residues. The germline V and J ends were trimmed by 7 bases and 1 base, with 11 bases remaining between them. Germline V gives CDR1 SGHNT, CDR2 YYREEE (reference sequence). What supplied the PBMCs was roughly 10 ml of fresh peripheral blood.

Sequencing was performed on peripheral blood. J is TRBJ1-4 and V is TRBV5-4; unclear D gene. This clonotype was obtained from an adult woman with stable Graves' hyperthyroidism. CDR3 loop: CASGVDGTNEKLFY. The CDR3 nucleotides are TGTGCCAGCGGCGTGGACGGAACTAATGAAAAACTGTTTTAT.